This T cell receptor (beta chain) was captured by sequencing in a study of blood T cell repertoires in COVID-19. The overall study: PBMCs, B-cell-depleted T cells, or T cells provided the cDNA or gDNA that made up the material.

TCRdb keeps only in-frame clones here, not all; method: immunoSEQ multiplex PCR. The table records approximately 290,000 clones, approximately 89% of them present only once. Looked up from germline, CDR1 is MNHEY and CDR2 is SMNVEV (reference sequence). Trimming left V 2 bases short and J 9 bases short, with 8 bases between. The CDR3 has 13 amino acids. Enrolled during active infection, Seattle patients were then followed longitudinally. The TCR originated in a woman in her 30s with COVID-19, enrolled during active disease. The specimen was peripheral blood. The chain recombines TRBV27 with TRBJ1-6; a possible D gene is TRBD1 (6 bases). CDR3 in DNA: TGTGCCAGCAGTTTAAACAGGGCTTCACCCCTCCACTTT. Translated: CASSLNRASPLHF.